One sample yielded the 20 T cell receptor beta chains listed below, sequenced in a study of regulatory T cells in long-lasting Graves disease. Time point defined: newly diagnosed GD, antithyroid drugs for less than 3 months. PBMC RNA was the source of the TCR library. CDR3 regions were amplified by Arm-PCR using iRepertoire HTBI primers to build TCR beta libraries. TCRdb passed the multiplex PCR reads through MiXCR, listing each CDR3 protein once. The data show a few hundred thousand distinct CDR3 sequences, with under 20% seen just once and 12% to 15% held by the top ten. The same data also went into a second study, on T cells in Graves' hyperthyroidism and ophthalmopathy.

Specimen: peripheral blood mononuclear cells (PBMCs), collected at new diagnosis, from a patient treated with antithyroid drugs. The receptors shown here come from a woman younger than 45 with Graves disease.

This clonotype was seen only a few times. The chain joins TRBV5-1 to TRBJ2-7, with TRBD1 matching over 10 bases. The J segment lost 5 bases and the V segment lost 7 bases, leaving 9 bases of the junction unmatched. The CDR3 spans 14 residues. Germline V CDR1 and CDR2: SGHRS, YFSETQ. The CDR3 spells CASGIRDRGNEQYF. CDR3 in DNA: TGCGCCAGCGGGATCCGGGACAGGGGTAACGAGCAGTACTTC.

This clonotype was found a few times. This CDR3 is CASSHLAGDYNEQFF. The CDR3 DNA follows: TGCGCCAGCAGCCATCTAGCGGGTGACTACAATGAGCAGTTCTTC. The chain links TRBV4-1 to TRBJ2-1; 8 positions match TRBD2. Germline V gene data show CDR1 as MGHRA and CDR2 as YSYEKL. The CDR3 extends over 15 amino acids. With V trimmed by 3 bases and J by 3 bases, 4 bases remained unmatched.

The V and J genes are TRBV19 and TRBJ2-5, with a weak D call TRBD1 (5 bases). CDR1 is LNHDA, CDR2 SQIVND, per germline (reference sequence). The CDR3 has 15 amino acids. Between the trimmed V and J ends, which lost 1 base and 5 bases, there was a span of 14 bases. The CDR3 nucleotides read TGTGCCAGTAGTATAGGAGTGGGGCGCTGGGAGACCCAGTACTTC. It translates to CASSIGVGRWETQYF.

This clonotype showed up many times. One end of the junction is discordant with germline, which a read error may explain. The chain recombines TRBV5-1 with TRBJ2-7, with TRBD1 matching 9 bases. The CDR3 is made up of 14 amino acids. From germline, CDR1 is SGHRS and CDR2 YFSETQ. DNA for the CDR3: TGTGCCAGCTCACCGGGACAGGGCGCCTACGAGCAGTACTTC. Amino acid sequence: CASSPGQGAYEQYF. Using reference TRBV5-1 and TRBJ2-7 for the parts outside the CDR3, the full variable domain is KAGVTQTPRYLIKTRGQQVTLSCSPISGHRSVSWYQQTPGQGLQFLFEYFSETQRNKGNFPGRFSGRQFSNSRSEMNVSTLELGDSALYLCASSPGQGAYEQYFGPGTRLTVT.

About this clonotype itself: At one end the junction does not follow the germline gene, possibly because of a read error. V is TRBV10-2 and J is TRBJ2-3, with D unresolved. The CDR3 loop spans 14 amino acids. Germline V gene data show CDR1 as WSHSY and CDR2 as SAAADI. CDR3 amino acids: CASRFGRHTDMQYF. The CDR3, as DNA: TGCGCCAGCAGATTTGGCAGGCACACAGATATGCAGTATTTT.

In its sample, this clonotype was seen a few times. This chain joins TRBV6-4 and TRBJ2-6; possibly TRBD1 for D (6 bases). The V gene lost 5 bases and the J gene lost 1 base, with 6 bases spanning the gap. From germline, CDR1 is MRHNA and CDR2 SNTAGT. The CDR3 has 14 amino acids. The DNA of the CDR3 is TGTGCCAGCAGTACAGGGTCTGGGGCCAACGTCCTGACTTTC. It translates to CASSTGSGANVLTF.

Many counts were recorded for this clonotype. This rearrangement joins TRBV6-1 to TRBJ1-1; tentatively, D is TRBD1 (6 bases). The V gene lost 4 bases and the J gene lost 5 bases, with 14 bases spanning the gap. From germline, CDR1 is MNHNS and CDR2 SASEGT. The CDR3 covers 14 residues. CDR3 nucleotide sequence: TGTGCCAGCAGTGCGGCAGGGGTTCGGACTGAAGCTTTCTTT. Translating gives CASSAAGVRTEAFF.

This clonotype was observed at least ten times. Written as DNA, the CDR3 is TGTGCCAGCAGCTCTCTCGGGAGCACAGATACGCAGTATTTT. Protein product: CASSSLGSTDTQYF. This chain joins TRBV2 and TRBJ2-3, with no clear D. This CDR3 comprises 14 residues. CDR1 and CDR2 (germline): SNHLY, FYNNEI. V dropped 6 bases and J dropped 0 bases, with 10 bases sitting between them.

This chain links TRBV11-2 with TRBJ1-2; D is unclear. This CDR3 comprises 16 residues. Germline V gene sequence: CDR1 SGHAT, CDR2 FQNNGV. V lost 4 bases to trimming and J lost 3 bases, with 18 bases between them. This chain's CDR3 is CASSWSAGRWDYGYTF. The CDR3 DNA follows: TGTGCCAGCAGCTGGTCGGCGGGCCGTTGGGACTATGGCTACACCTTC.

This clonotype was seen ten or more times. The chain is built from TRBV29-1 and TRBJ2-5; D could derive from TRBD1 or TRBD2 (5 bases each). This CDR3 is built from 14 residues. Germline lookup yields CDR1 SQVTM and CDR2 ANQGSEA. V lost 2 bases to trimming and J lost 3 bases, with 13 bases between them. The CDR3 nucleotides are TGCAGCGTTGAATTTGTTGGGACCGAAGAGACCCAGTACTTC. It yields the protein CSVEFVGTEETQYF. The full variable domain, its missing parts supplied by reference TRBV29-1 and TRBJ2-5, is SAVISQKPSRDICQRGTSLTIQCQVDSQVTMMFWYRQQPGQSLTLIATANQGSEATYESGFVIDKFPISRPNLTFSTLTVSNMSPEDSSIYLCSVEFVGTEETQYFGPGTRLLVL.

This clonotype occurred many times. The chain carries TRBV6-2 or TRBV6-3 and TRBJ1-2; TRBD1 agrees at 10 bases. CDR1 MNHEY and CDR2 SVGEGT come from the germline V gene. The CDR3 runs to 17 residues. The junction had 11 bases not matched to a gene; V was cut back by 2 bases and J by 5 bases. This chain's CDR3 is CASSYRSGTGVGYGYTF. The CDR3 nucleotides are TGTGCCAGCAGTTACCGATCCGGGACAGGGGTTGGATATGGCTACACCTTC.

This clonotype has a count of ten or more. The rearrangement joins TRBV24-1 to TRBJ2-3; a possible D gene is TRBD2 (5 bases). CDR1 is KGHDR, CDR2 SFDVKD, per germline. The V end was cut by 3 bases, the J end by 4 bases, with 13 bases between. The CDR3 is 15 amino acids. The CDR3 here is CATSDQKGVSDTQYF. The CDR3 DNA sequence: TGTGCCACCAGTGATCAGAAGGGAGTTTCAGATACGCAGTATTTT.

This clonotype has a handful of counts. V gene TRBV9 combines with J gene TRBJ2-1; 8 bases are shared with TRBD1. Trimming removed 5 bases from V and 3 bases from J; junction bases left unmatched: 7. The CDR3 spans 15 residues. The germline CDR1 and CDR2 sequences are SGDLS and YYNGEE. The CDR3 bases are TGTGCCAGCAGGGCGCAGGGGGCGGGCTACAATGAGCAGTTCTTC. It codes for CASRAQGAGYNEQFF.

Of note for this clonotype: This may be a read error, as it is one base from a much larger clone. J is TRBJ2-2 and V is TRBV5-1, with a weak D call TRBD2 (5 bases). The germline CDR1 and CDR2 sequences are SGHRS and YFSETQ. The length of the CDR3 is 14 residues. The CDR3 DNA reads TGCGCCAGCAGCTTGGATGGGATCGCCGGGGAGCTGTCTTTT. Translated, it gives CASSLDGIAGELSF.

This clonotype was detected ten times or more. The gene calls are TRBV5-1 and TRBJ1-5; 8 nucleotides agree with TRBD1. This CDR3 contains 15 residues. The germline V gene encodes CDR1 SGHRS and CDR2 YFSETQ. J gave up 2 bases and V 0 bases, and 1 base lay outside the gene matches. Written as DNA, the CDR3 is TGCGCCAGCAGCTTGGCAGGGGGCGGCAATCAGCCCCAGCATTTT. Translation gives CASSLAGGGNQPQHF.

This clonotype has ten or more counts. This chain links TRBV12-3 or TRBV12-4 with TRBJ1-1, with 8 bases fitting TRBD1. Unmatched junction bases numbered 6, after V lost 5 bases and J lost 1 base. This CDR3 has 15 amino acids. CDR3 DNA sequence: TGTGCCAGCAGTCCCTGGACAGGGACGAACACTGAAGCTTTCTTT. Encoded protein: CASSPWTGTNTEAFF.

This clonotype showed up many times. This chain joins TRBV7-3 and TRBJ2-3, with D possibly TRBD2 on 6 matching bases. The CDR3 is 15 amino acids. The germline CDR1 and CDR2 sequences are SGHTA and FQGTGA. Trimming stripped 3 bases from V and 0 bases from J, with 10 bases between. The CDR3 DNA reads TGTGCCAGCAGCTTGGCGGGACCCAGCACAGATACGCAGTATTTT. Translating it yields CASSLAGPSTDTQYF.

In its sample, this clonotype was seen many times. CDR3 sequence (DNA): TGTGCCAGCAGTGACAAGGTGGAAAGTGGCTACACCTTC. This encodes CASSDKVESGYTF. The V gene is TRBV25-1, the J gene TRBJ1-2; no reliable D call. V lost 3 bases and J lost 7, with 12 bases in between. The CDR3 runs to 13 residues. Germline V lookup: CDR1 MGHDK, CDR2 SYGVNS.

This clonotype was seen ten or more times. The rearrangement uses TRBV28 and TRBJ1-3; a weak D match, TRBD1 (5 bases). Germline lookup yields CDR1 MDHEN and CDR2 SYDVKM. Trimming pared 4 bases from V and 0 bases from J, leaving 7 bases between. The CDR3 runs to 14 residues. CDR3 sequence (DNA): TGTGCCAGCAGTTGGGGGAACTCTGGAAACACCATATATTTT. Translation gives CASSWGNSGNTIYF. The full variable domain, with the rest looked up from reference TRBV28 and TRBJ1-3, is DVKVTQSSRYLVKRTGEKVFLECVQDMDHENMFWYRQDPGLGLRLIYFSYDVKMKEKGDIPEGYSVSREKKERFSLILESASTNQTSMYLCASSWGNSGNTIYFGEGSWLTVV.

This clonotype has at least ten counts. This sequence joins TRBV11-2 and TRBJ2-7, with 7 bases fitting TRBD1. Germline loops: CDR1 SGHAT, CDR2 FQNNGV. The trim removed 3 bases at V and 5 bases at J, leaving 7 bases unmatched. The CDR3 spans 14 residues. The CDR3 loop is CASSFLRGGDEQYF. CDR3 coding DNA: TGTGCCAGCAGCTTTTTGAGAGGGGGCGACGAGCAGTACTTC.